This is a list of T cell receptor beta chains from one sample in a study of blood T cells in healthy people across ages. TCRdb itself ran the 5' RACE reads through MiXCR, one entry per CDR3 protein. The sample yields about 1 million distinct CDR3 sequences, under 30% seen once. These data also featured in a second study, about T cells of mothers and their children.

Source material: blood. Receptors originate from a girl aged 2 to 9 in good health. CDR3s include the opening cysteine and the closing phenylalanine or tryptophan. The D gene is left open where the match is weak. Clone size is shown for a subset of rows, as once, few, many or a class of expanded clone.

CDR3aa	CDR3nt	v_gene	j_gene	abundance	d_gene
CASSLYQGEEKLFF	TGTGCCAGCAGCTTATATCAGGGGGAAGAAAAACTGTTTTTT	TRBV7-8	TRBJ1-4	NA	TRBD1
CSARDARDRSIEKLFF	TGCAGTGCTAGAGATGCCCGGGACAGGTCTATAGAAAAACTGTTTTTT	TRBV20-1	TRBJ1-4	NA	TRBD1
CASSGRRTGYSGANVLTF	TGTGCCAGCAGCGGCCGAAGGACGGGTTACTCTGGGGCCAACGTCCTGACTTTC	TRBV9	TRBJ2-6	few	NA
CASSIQGGPLEQYF	TGTGCCAGCAGTATACAGGGAGGTCCTCTCGAGCAGTACTTC	TRBV5-4	TRBJ2-7	NA	NA
CASSSWGRGRKTQYF	TGTGCCAGCAGCAGTTGGGGAAGGGGGCGGAAGACCCAGTACTTC	TRBV12-3/TRBV12-4	TRBJ2-5	NA	TRBD1
CASSFGLAEYNEQFF	TGTGCCAGCAGCTTCGGACTAGCGGAATACAATGAGCAGTTCTTC	TRBV6-5	TRBJ2-1	few	TRBD2
CASSESPTSGRGNTQYF	TGCGCCAGCAGTGAGTCCCCGACTAGCGGGAGGGGAAATACGCAGTATTTT	TRBV10-2	TRBJ2-3	few	TRBD2
CASSFHWSGRGEQYF	TGTGCCAGCAGTTTTCATTGGAGCGGGCGAGGCGAGCAGTACTTC	TRBV28	TRBJ2-7	NA	NA
CASSHAPPDQGNIQYF	TGTGCCAGCAGCCACGCCCCCCCCGACCAAGGGAACATTCAGTACTTC	TRBV4-2	TRBJ2-4	few	NA
CSVMVGPNTEAFF	TGCAGCGTTATGGTGGGGCCGAACACTGAAGCTTTCTTT	TRBV29-1	TRBJ1-1	few	NA
CASSRRGGQFF	TGTGCCAGCAGCCGACGGGGAGGGCAGTTCTTC	TRBV12-3/TRBV12-4	TRBJ2-1	few	NA
CASSPRQESEQFF	TGCGCCAGCAGCCCAAGGCAGGAGAGTGAGCAGTTCTTC	TRBV4-1	TRBJ2-1	NA	NA
CASSQAHSGSYEQYF	TGCGCCAGCAGCCAGGCCCATAGCGGGAGCTACGAGCAGTACTTC	TRBV4-3	TRBJ2-7	NA	TRBD2
CASSLLTSNEKLFF	TGTGCCAGCAGCTTGTTAACGTCTAATGAAAAACTGTTTTTT	TRBV5-6	TRBJ1-4	NA	NA
CAIRSTPGTGDAEQYF	TGTGCCATCAGGTCAACACCCGGGACAGGGGATGCCGAGCAGTACTTC	TRBV10-3	TRBJ2-7	NA	TRBD1
CASKTSLGAGELFF	TGTGCCAGCAAGACCTCTCTAGGCGCCGGGGAGCTGTTTTTT	TRBV27	TRBJ2-2	few	NA
CTSRTPGGVNEQFF	TGTACCAGCAGAACCCCGGGGGGTGTCAATGAGCAGTTCTTC	TRBV12-3/TRBV12-4	TRBJ2-1	few	TRBD2
CASSPLARLEGFEGEQFF	TGTGCCAGCAGCCCCCTAGCCCGGCTGGAGGGTTTTGAGGGTGAGCAGTTCTTC	TRBV3-1	TRBJ2-1	NA	NA
CASSPGTIYEQYF	TGTGCCAGCAGCCCTGGGACTATCTACGAGCAGTACTTC	TRBV12-3/TRBV12-4	TRBJ2-7	many	TRBD2
CAIGTGPNEQFF	TGTGCCATAGGGACAGGGCCGAATGAGCAGTTCTTC	TRBV19	TRBJ2-1	few	TRBD1